This T cell receptor (beta chain) emerged from a study of blood T cell repertoires in COVID-19. Across the whole study: Samples of COVID-19 (acute and convalescent) were obtained from the United States, Italy and Spain. From T cells, B-cell-depleted T cells, or PBMCs came the material, which was cDNA or gDNA.

Germline V gene data show CDR1 as MNHEY and CDR2 as SVGEGT. CDR3 length: 17 residues. The J segment lost 3 bases and the V segment lost 2 bases, leaving 4 bases of the junction unmatched. How the authors handled the data: Amplified reference gene primers provided the basis for estimating nucleated cell counts. The assay was immunoSEQ multiplex PCR, and TCRdb's table has in-frame clones only and misses some. That table supplies the V and J calls and clone size; D and trimming were determined from the DNA. The table lists 110,000 to 150,000 clones, less than 85% of them singletons. J is TRBJ2-2 and V is TRBV6-2 or TRBV6-3; 12 nucleotides line up with TRBD2. This receptor was identified in a human donor in a cohort sampled during active COVID-19. The sequenced material came from peripheral blood. The CDR3 reads CASSYGLAGSYTGELFF. The CDR3 DNA reads as TGTGCCAGCAGTTACGGACTAGCGGGGAGCTACACCGGGGAGCTGTTTTTT.